The T cell receptor (beta chain) described here comes from a study of beta chain features in type 1 diabetes. The wider study: Healthy donors and patients showed comparable age, gender and cell yields. Whole-study findings and limits: Patients with type 1 diabetes showed fewer VDJ junction insertions and more deletions. Whether HLA type influences TCRB rearrangement remained unresolved here.

Regarding this clone: The target antigen is unknown.

The sequenced template was cDNA made from the entire isolated RNA. Mean read depth for naive, central memory and regulatory T cell samples was 3.5 million to 4.5 million reads. Generated by immunoSEQ multiplex PCR, the TCRdb table keeps only in-frame clones and is missing some. Of about 360,000 clones in the sample, around 12% were seen once. The sample comprised naive CD4+ T cells from blood. This receptor was identified in a man aged 18 to 30 in good health.

CDR3 loop: CASSPGPGGQTYEQYF. CDR3 DNA sequence: TGTGCCAGCAGCCCTGGGCCAGGGGGCCAAACCTACGAGCAGTACTTC. This chain connects TRBV5-4 to TRBJ2-7, with 8 nucleotides matching TRBD1. The CDR3 is 16 amino acids. In germline, CDR1 is SGHNT, CDR2 YYREEE (reference sequence). V gave up 4 bases and J gave up 2 bases; unmatched junction bases: 11.